These 16 T cell receptor beta chains originate from one sample sequenced in a study of control samples from healthy donors and cancer patients. Libraries were prepared by immunoSEQ multiplex PCR; TCRdb keeps only in-frame clonotypes and omits some of them. The sample holds 110,000 to 150,000 clones, 91% seen once. The sample taken for sequencing was blood. These receptors were obtained from a man younger than 35 in good health.

The CDR3 DNA sequence: TGTGCCTGGGTACGGGGTCAGAACACTGAAGCTTTCTTT. It specifies CAWVRGQNTEAFF. The gene calls are TRBV30 and TRBJ1-1; D unclear. CDR1 is GTSNPN and CDR2 is SVGIG in the germline V gene (reference sequence). This CDR3 comprises 13 residues. The V end was cut by 5 bases, the J end by 1 base, with 11 bases between. Full variable domain (outside the CDR3, taken from reference TRBV30 and TRBJ1-1): SQTIHQWPATLVQPVGSPLSLECTVEGTSNPNLYWYRQAAGRGLQLLFYSVGIGQISSEVPQNLSASRPQDRQFILSSKKLLLSDSGFYLCAWVRGQNTEAFFGQGTRLTVV.

This clone was picked up a small number of times. The chain couples TRBV10-3 to TRBJ1-1; no clear D. CDR3 length equals 13 residues. Germline V gives CDR1 ENHRY, CDR2 SYGVKD. The V end lost 11 bases, the J end lost 0 bases, and 13 bases lay between the germline ends. In nucleotides, the CDR3 is TGTGCCGCCCTCACCGACATGAACACTGAAGCTTTCTTT. It encodes CAALTDMNTEAFF.

The chain recombines TRBV18 with TRBJ1-2, with 7 nucleotides matching TRBD1. This CDR3 contains 18 residues. V lost 2 bases, J lost 4 bases, and 16 bases stayed unmatched. Germline V lookup: CDR1 KGHSH, CDR2 LQKENI. The CDR3 nucleotides read TGTGCCAGCTCACCATCCCGACAGGGCCACCTTAGTGGCTATGGCTACACCTTC. Translated: CASSPSRQGHLSGYGYTF. Complete variable domain (other parts from reference TRBV18 and TRBJ1-2): NAGVMQNPRHLVRRRGQEARLRCSPMKGHSHVYWYRQLPEEGLKFMVYLQKENIIDESGMPKERFSAEFPKEGPSILRIQQVVRGDSAAYFCASSPSRQGHLSGYGYTFGSGTRLTVV.

The genes are TRBV2 and TRBJ1-5, with D tentatively TRBD1 (5 bases). The V end lost 6 bases, the J end lost 1 base, and 10 bases lay between the germline ends. The length of the CDR3 is 14 residues. CDR1 is SNHLY and CDR2 is FYNNEI in the germline V gene. CDR3 in amino acids: CASSQGLSNQPQHF. CDR3 sequence (DNA): TGTGCCAGCAGCCAGGGCCTGAGCAATCAGCCCCAGCATTTT.

The rearrangement uses TRBV2 and TRBJ1-1; D might be TRBD1 (6 bases). There are 14 residues in the CDR3. CDR1 and CDR2 from the germline V gene are SNHLY and FYNNEI. Deletions cut 5 bases from V and 3 bases from J, with 13 bases between. CDR3 in DNA: TGTGCCAGCAGTTCTGAGGGGGTGGACACTGAAGCTTTCTTT. Residues: CASSSEGVDTEAFF.

The CDR3: CASSPRDSLSSYNEQFF. The CDR3 DNA sequence: TGTGCCAGCTCACCGCGGGACTCCCTGAGCTCCTACAATGAGCAGTTCTTC. The V call is TRBV18, the J call TRBJ2-1; perhaps TRBD2 as D (6 bases). Trimming removed 3 bases at V and 0 bases at J, with 15 bases between. The CDR3 sequence is 17 residues long. Germline V gene sequence: CDR1 KGHSH, CDR2 LQKENI.

The chain is built from TRBV10-3 and TRBJ1-5; no clear D. Germline-derived CDR1 and CDR2 are ENHRY and SYGVKD. The CDR3 has 13 residues. V lost 7 bases to trimming and J lost 4 bases, with 11 bases between them. The CDR3 reads CAITDGNNQPQHF. Here the CDR3 DNA reads TGTGCCATCACCGACGGAAATAATCAGCCCCAGCATTTT.

The J gene is TRBJ1-6, the V gene TRBV28; D unclear. V lost 7 bases to trimming and J lost 0 bases, with 10 bases between them. Germline V lookup: CDR1 MDHEN, CDR2 SYDVKM. The CDR3 length is 15 residues. The CDR3 here is CASTPRVSYNSPLHF. CDR3 nucleotide sequence: TGTGCCAGCACCCCCCGGGTCTCCTATAATTCACCCCTCCACTTT. The complete variable domain, with remaining parts taken from reference TRBV28 and TRBJ1-6, reads DVKVTQSSRYLVKRTGEKVFLECVQDMDHENMFWYRQDPGLGLRLIYFSYDVKMKEKGDIPEGYSVSREKKERFSLILESASTNQTSMYLCASTPRVSYNSPLHFGNGTRLTVT.

V gene TRBV28 combines with J gene TRBJ1-2; 11 bases are a match to TRBD1. Germline-derived CDR1 and CDR2 are MDHEN and SYDVKM. V lost 10 bases and J lost 8; bases outside the gene matches: 12. The CDR3 loop spans 14 amino acids. CDR3 protein: CATQDRGLQRGYTF. CDR3 DNA: TGTGCCACCCAGGACAGGGGGCTTCAGAGGGGCTACACCTTC.

V gene TRBV13 combines with J gene TRBJ2-7; perhaps TRBD1 as D (5 bases). Germline-derived CDR1 and CDR2 are PRHDT and FYEKMQ (reference sequence). Trimming removed 2 bases from V and 4 bases from J, with 9 bases in between. This CDR3 contains 13 residues. The CDR3 sequence: CASSLLAGYEQYF. CDR3 DNA: TGTGCCAGCAGCTTATTGGCAGGGTACGAGCAGTACTTC.

V is TRBV4-1 and J is TRBJ2-5; unclear D gene. With 3 bases removed from V and 0 bases from J, the gap between germline ends came to 14 bases. Germline loops: CDR1 MGHRA, CDR2 YSYEKL. The CDR3 covers 16 residues. Here the CDR3 DNA reads TGCGCCAGCAGCCAGCCCACTAAACTGAACCAAGAGACCCAGTACTTC. It is translated as CASSQPTKLNQETQYF.

The chain is built from TRBV3-1 (or the pseudogene TRBV3-2) and TRBJ2-1; TRBD2 matches at 9 bases. Unmatched junction bases numbered 17, after V lost 5 bases and J lost 9 bases. The germline CDR1 and CDR2 sequences are LGHDT and YNNKEL (reference sequence). CDR3 length: 17 residues. The CDR3 DNA follows: TGTGCCAGCAGCTCACTACCTTTAGCGGGGGCTGGTTTTGAGCAGTTCTTC. Protein sequence: CASSSLPLAGAGFEQFF.

The CDR3 DNA is TGCGCCAGCAGCCCGGACAGGGGGGCTAACTATGGCTACACCTTC. This sequence encodes CASSPDRGANYGYTF. The chain couples TRBV4-3 to TRBJ1-2, with 10 bases identical to TRBD1. Looked up from germline, CDR1 is LGHNA and CDR2 is YSLEER. The CDR3 runs 15 residues. V trimming: 4 bases; J trimming: 0 bases; junction bases outside the gene matches: 2.

The CDR3 DNA reads as TGTGCCAGCAGCCAAGCACGCCCCTCTGGGGCCAACGTCCTGACTTTC. This translates into CASSQARPSGANVLTF. The V and J genes are TRBV27 and TRBJ2-6; D is unclear. Per germline, CDR1 MNHEY and CDR2 SMNVEV (reference sequence). The CDR3 covers 16 residues. The germline V and J ends were trimmed by 6 bases and 0 bases, with 12 bases remaining between them.

V usage is TRBV3-1 (or the pseudogene TRBV3-2) and J usage is TRBJ1-2; D gene uncertain. The CDR3 covers 11 residues. Germline V gene data show CDR1 as LGHDT and CDR2 as YNNKEL (reference sequence). V was cut by 0 bases and J by 10 bases, with 6 bases left in between. As DNA, the CDR3 is TGTGCCAGCAGCCAAGATCGGGACTACACCTTC. As protein: CASSQDRDYTF.

This clone was seen at least ten times. The chain combines TRBV7-6 with TRBJ1-1; D remains unclear. Germline V CDR1 and CDR2: SGHVS, FNYEAQ. Trimming removed 5 bases from V and 6 bases from J, with 13 bases in between. This CDR3 contains 13 residues. CDR3 protein: CASSPSRQSEAFF. The CDR3 DNA reads TGTGCCAGCAGCCCAAGTCGGCAGTCTGAAGCTTTCTTT.